The subject of this entry is one T cell receptor (beta chain). Its specificity is not known. Peripheral blood came from all dose cohorts at three timepoints. The CDR3 loop spans 13 amino acids. Germline V gene lookup returns CDR1 KGHSH and CDR2 LQKENI. Trimming cost V 3 bases and J 5 bases, with 10 bases left between them. This specimen belongs to a study of OX40 agonist ivuxolimab in advanced cancers. In the study overall: Roughly two fifths of patients had received prior checkpoint inhibitor therapy.

The data were produced by immunoSEQ multiplex PCR, yet TCRdb's version contains in-frame clones alone and is incomplete. The table shows roughly 53,000 clones, with about 88% occurring only once. Study-wide results and caveats: At doses 0.1 to 3.0 mg/kg, CD4+ and CD8+ clones expanded.

The V gene is TRBV18, the J gene TRBJ1-1, with D possibly TRBD1 on 6 matching bases. This TCR was recovered from an adult with an advanced solid tumor such as melanoma, head and neck, liver or kidney cancer. The sample in question was CD4+ or CD8+ T cells sorted from blood, obtained in a trial of the OX40 agonist ivuxolimab. CDR3 DNA: TGTGCCAGCTCACCGGAGGGGACAACTGAAGCTTTCTTT. It is translated as CASSPEGTTEAFF. The full variable domain, completed using reference TRBV18 and TRBJ1-1, is NAGVMQNPRHLVRRRGQEARLRCSPMKGHSHVYWYRQLPEEGLKFMVYLQKENIIDESGMPKERFSAEFPKEGPSILRIQQVVRGDSAAYFCASSPEGTTEAFFGQGTRLTVV.